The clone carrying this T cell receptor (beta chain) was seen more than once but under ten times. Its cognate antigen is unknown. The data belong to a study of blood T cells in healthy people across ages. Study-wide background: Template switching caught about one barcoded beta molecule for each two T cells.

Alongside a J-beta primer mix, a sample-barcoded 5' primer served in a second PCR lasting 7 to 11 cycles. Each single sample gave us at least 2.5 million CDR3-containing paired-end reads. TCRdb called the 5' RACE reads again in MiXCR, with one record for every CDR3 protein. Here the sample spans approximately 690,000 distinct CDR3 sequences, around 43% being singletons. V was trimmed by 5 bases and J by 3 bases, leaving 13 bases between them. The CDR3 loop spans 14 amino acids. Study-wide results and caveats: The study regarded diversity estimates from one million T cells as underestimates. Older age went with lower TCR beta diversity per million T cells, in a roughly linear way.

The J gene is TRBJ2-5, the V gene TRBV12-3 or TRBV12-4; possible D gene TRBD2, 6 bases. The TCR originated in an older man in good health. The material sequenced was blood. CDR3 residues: CASSRDSGEETQYF. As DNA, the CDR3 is TGTGCCAGCAGTCGGGACTCCGGGGAAGAGACCCAGTACTTC.